These T cell receptor beta chains were read from a single sample in a study of blood T cell repertoires in COVID-19. Only in-frame clones appear in the TCRdb table, and some are missing; sequencing was by immunoSEQ multiplex PCR. The table includes 170,000 or so clones, more than 75% detected once. The sequencing sample was made of peripheral blood. These receptor sequences come from a man in his fifties or sixties with COVID-19, enrolled during active disease. CDR3s include the opening cysteine and the closing phenylalanine or tryptophan. The D gene is left open where the match is weak. Only some rows state a clone size, as once, few, many or a class for expanded clones.

j_call: TRBJ2-3; v_call: TRBV29-1; clone_size: -; d_call: TRBD1; cdr3_nt: TGCAGCGCAAAAACCTTGGACAGGGCCACAGATACGCAGTATTTT; cdr3_aa: CSAKTLDRATDTQYF
j_call: TRBJ1-4; v_call: TRBV7-9; clone_size: -; d_call: -; cdr3_nt: TGTGCCAGCAGCTGGAGCGGAAATGAAAAACTGTTTTTT; cdr3_aa: CASSWSGNEKLFF
j_call: TRBJ1-1; v_call: TRBV6-2/TRBV6-3; clone_size: -; d_call: -; cdr3_nt: TGTGCCAGCAGCCCCACCGCCCCGGTGGCTGAAGCTTTCTTT; cdr3_aa: CASSPTAPVAEAFF
j_call: TRBJ1-5; v_call: TRBV3-1/TRBV3-2; clone_size: -; d_call: -; cdr3_nt: TGTGCCAGCAGCCAAGGCAGGGGACGTCAGCCCCAGCATTTT; cdr3_aa: CASSQGRGRQPQHF
j_call: TRBJ2-1; v_call: TRBV3-1/TRBV3-2; clone_size: -; d_call: -; cdr3_nt: TGTGCCAGCAGCCTAAAACTCGAGGTGGGGCAGTTCTTC; cdr3_aa: CASSLKLEVGQFF
j_call: TRBJ2-2; v_call: TRBV6-4; clone_size: -; d_call: TRBD1; cdr3_nt: TGTGCCAGCCGAAGACAGGGAAACTCCGGGGAGCTGTTTTTT; cdr3_aa: CASRRQGNSGELFF
j_call: TRBJ1-5; v_call: TRBV28; clone_size: -; d_call: -; cdr3_nt: TGCGCCAGCAGCCCAAGCAGGAAGGGGTCTGCTCAGCCCCAGCATTTT; cdr3_aa: CASSPSRKGSAQPQHF
j_call: TRBJ1-6; v_call: TRBV14; clone_size: -; d_call: -; cdr3_nt: TGTGCCAGCAGCCAATTTGGGCAGTCCAATTCACCCCTCCACTTT; cdr3_aa: CASSQFGQSNSPLHF
j_call: TRBJ2-7; v_call: TRBV6-5; clone_size: -; d_call: TRBD1; cdr3_nt: TGTGCCAGCAGTACGACAGGGACAACCTACGAGCAGTACTTC; cdr3_aa: CASSTTGTTYEQYF
j_call: TRBJ1-5; v_call: TRBV15; clone_size: -; d_call: -; cdr3_nt: TGTGCCACCAGCAGAGATTCCAGTGGCAATCAGCCCCAGCATTTT; cdr3_aa: CATSRDSSGNQPQHF
j_call: TRBJ2-2; v_call: TRBV5-5; clone_size: -; d_call: TRBD2; cdr3_nt: TGTGCCAGCAGCTGGACGGGGAGGCGGGAGGGATACACCGGGGAGCTGTTTTTT; cdr3_aa: CASSWTGRREGYTGELFF
j_call: TRBJ1-2; v_call: TRBV4-1; clone_size: -; d_call: -; cdr3_nt: TGCGCCAGCAATCGGGGGGAGAACTATGGCTACACCTTC; cdr3_aa: CASNRGENYGYTF
j_call: TRBJ2-2; v_call: TRBV5-5; clone_size: -; d_call: -; cdr3_nt: TGTGCCAGCAGCCGAAGCTGGGGGCTTTACGGGGAGCTGTTTTTT; cdr3_aa: CASSRSWGLYGELFF
j_call: TRBJ1-1; v_call: TRBV5-1; clone_size: -; d_call: -; cdr3_nt: TGCGCCAGCAGCTTAACAGGGTCGGGCAACACTGAAGCTTTCTTT; cdr3_aa: CASSLTGSGNTEAFF
j_call: TRBJ1-5; v_call: TRBV4-1; clone_size: -; d_call: -; cdr3_nt: TGCGCCAGCAGCCAAGGAGGATTCAATCAGCCCCAGCATTTT; cdr3_aa: CASSQGGFNQPQHF
j_call: TRBJ1-1; v_call: TRBV5-1; clone_size: -; d_call: TRBD1; cdr3_nt: TGCGCCAGCAGCCCGGGGACAGCGAACACTGAAGCTTTCTTT; cdr3_aa: CASSPGTANTEAFF
j_call: TRBJ2-1; v_call: TRBV11-3; clone_size: -; d_call: -; cdr3_nt: TGTGCCAGCAGCTTAGGGCAGGGAGGCTACAATGAGCAGTTCTTC; cdr3_aa: CASSLGQGGYNEQFF
j_call: TRBJ2-3; v_call: TRBV28; clone_size: once; d_call: -; cdr3_nt: TGTGCCAGCAGGCTAACCCCTGTACCCACAGATACGCAGTATTTT; cdr3_aa: CASRLTPVPTDTQYF
j_call: TRBJ2-6; v_call: TRBV3-1/TRBV3-2; clone_size: -; d_call: TRBD1; cdr3_nt: TGTGCCAGCAGCCAAACTCGCGGACAGGGCTGGTCTGGGGCCAACGTCCTGACTTTT; cdr3_aa: CASSQTRGQGWSGANVLTF
j_call: TRBJ2-3; v_call: TRBV19; clone_size: -; d_call: TRBD1; cdr3_nt: TGTGCCAGTAGGACGTCGGGACAGGCCACAGATACGCAGTATTTT; cdr3_aa: CASRTSGQATDTQYF
j_call: TRBJ2-1; v_call: TRBV5-1; clone_size: -; d_call: TRBD1; cdr3_nt: TGCGCCAGCAGCGGGCTAGGACAGGGCAATGAGCAGTTCTTC; cdr3_aa: CASSGLGQGNEQFF
j_call: TRBJ1-2; v_call: TRBV19; clone_size: -; d_call: TRBD1; cdr3_nt: TGTGCCAGTAGTACCGGGACAGGGTCTTCCTATGGCTACACCTTC; cdr3_aa: CASSTGTGSSYGYTF
j_call: TRBJ1-3; v_call: TRBV13; clone_size: -; d_call: -; cdr3_nt: TGTGCCAGCAGCCAGGGACACTTGACCTCTGGAAACACCATATATTTT; cdr3_aa: CASSQGHLTSGNTIYF
j_call: TRBJ2-2; v_call: TRBV7-2; clone_size: once; d_call: TRBD1; cdr3_nt: TGTGCCAGCAGCTTAGAGTTCCAGGGGGTCACCGGGGAGCTGTTTTTT; cdr3_aa: CASSLEFQGVTGELFF
j_call: TRBJ1-1; v_call: TRBV7-8; clone_size: -; d_call: -; cdr3_nt: TGTGCCAGCAGCTTAGGCGCGAGGGAGGGGGCTTTCTTT; cdr3_aa: CASSLGAREGAFF
j_call: TRBJ2-3; v_call: TRBV9; clone_size: -; d_call: -; cdr3_nt: TGTGCCAGCAGCGTAGTTGGGACTAGCACAGATACGCAGTATTTT; cdr3_aa: CASSVVGTSTDTQYF
j_call: TRBJ2-7; v_call: TRBV3-1/TRBV3-2; clone_size: -; d_call: TRBD1; cdr3_nt: TGTGCCAGCAGCCAAGGGCGGCAGGGGGCTCGCGAGCAGTACTTC; cdr3_aa: CASSQGRQGAREQYF
j_call: TRBJ2-5; v_call: TRBV3-1/TRBV3-2; clone_size: few; d_call: TRBD1; cdr3_nt: TGTGCCAGCAGCCAACCAAAGACAGGGGGCACGGAGACCCAGTACTTC; cdr3_aa: CASSQPKTGGTETQYF
j_call: TRBJ2-1; v_call: TRBV12-3/TRBV12-4; clone_size: once; d_call: -; cdr3_nt: TGTGCCAGCAGCCGGGACATCGACAATGAGCAGTTCTTC; cdr3_aa: CASSRDIDNEQFF
j_call: TRBJ1-5; v_call: TRBV16; clone_size: -; d_call: -; cdr3_nt: TGTGCCAGCAGCCAATTCAACAACAATCAGCCCCAGCATTTT; cdr3_aa: CASSQFNNNQPQHF
j_call: TRBJ1-2; v_call: TRBV24-1; clone_size: -; d_call: TRBD1; cdr3_nt: TGTGCCACCAGTGAAGCACCAGGGGGCGCTAGCGGCTACACCTTC; cdr3_aa: CATSEAPGGASGYTF
j_call: TRBJ2-7; v_call: TRBV2; clone_size: -; d_call: TRBD1; cdr3_nt: TGTGCCAGCAGAACATACAGGGGCTCCTACGAGCAGTACTTC; cdr3_aa: CASRTYRGSYEQYF
j_call: TRBJ2-7; v_call: TRBV10-3; clone_size: -; d_call: -; cdr3_nt: TGTGCCATCAGTGAGGCGGTAGAGGGGGCCTACGAGCAGTACTTC; cdr3_aa: CAISEAVEGAYEQYF
j_call: TRBJ1-1; v_call: TRBV5-6; clone_size: -; d_call: -; cdr3_nt: TGTGCCAGCAGCTTGGGAGCAGTTTGGGCTTTGAACACTGAAGCTTTCTTT; cdr3_aa: CASSLGAVWALNTEAFF
j_call: TRBJ2-7; v_call: TRBV28; clone_size: -; d_call: -; cdr3_nt: TGTGCCAGCAGTTTGTCACAGGGAATTTACAGCGAGCAGTACTTC; cdr3_aa: CASSLSQGIYSEQYF
j_call: TRBJ1-1; v_call: TRBV4-2; clone_size: -; d_call: TRBD1; cdr3_nt: TGTGCCAGCAGCCAAACCCTCGACAGGGGGGACACTGAAGCTTTCTTT; cdr3_aa: CASSQTLDRGDTEAFF
j_call: TRBJ1-4; v_call: TRBV5-1; clone_size: once; d_call: TRBD1; cdr3_nt: TGCGCCAGCAGCGTAGGACAGGATAATGAAAAACTGTTTTTT; cdr3_aa: CASSVGQDNEKLFF
j_call: TRBJ1-3; v_call: TRBV6-2/TRBV6-3; clone_size: -; d_call: -; cdr3_nt: TGTGCCAGCAGCACAGGGATGGGAAACACCATATATTTT; cdr3_aa: CASSTGMGNTIYF
j_call: TRBJ2-2; v_call: TRBV29-1; clone_size: -; d_call: TRBD1; cdr3_nt: TGCAGCGTTCTGCCGGGACAGGGAGGCACCGGGGAGCTGTTTTTT; cdr3_aa: CSVLPGQGGTGELFF
j_call: TRBJ2-7; v_call: TRBV21-1; clone_size: -; d_call: -; cdr3_nt: TGTGCCAGCAGCAAAGTTTCACAGGGAGGGAGCTCCTACGAGCAGTACTTC; cdr3_aa: CASSKVSQGGSSYEQYF
j_call: TRBJ1-2; v_call: TRBV19; clone_size: -; d_call: -; cdr3_nt: TGTGCCAGTAGTATAAATGCCCAGACAGGATCGTATGGCTACACCTTC; cdr3_aa: CASSINAQTGSYGYTF
j_call: TRBJ2-1; v_call: TRBV7-2; clone_size: -; d_call: TRBD2; cdr3_nt: TGTGCCAGCAGCTTAGCGTCTAGCGGGTTACTCTCCTACAATGAGCAGTTCTTC; cdr3_aa: CASSLASSGLLSYNEQFF
j_call: TRBJ2-6; v_call: TRBV5-4; clone_size: -; d_call: -; cdr3_nt: TGTGCCAGCAGCTTGGCCCCTAGCTCTGGGGCCAACGTCCTGACTTTC; cdr3_aa: CASSLAPSSGANVLTF
j_call: TRBJ1-3; v_call: TRBV12-3/TRBV12-4; clone_size: -; d_call: -; cdr3_nt: TGTGCCACCCTCGGAAACACCATATATTTT; cdr3_aa: CATLGNTIYF
j_call: TRBJ1-2; v_call: TRBV14; clone_size: -; d_call: TRBD1; cdr3_nt: TGTGCCAGCAGCCGCCTACAGGGGAGCTATGGCTACACCTTC; cdr3_aa: CASSRLQGSYGYTF
j_call: TRBJ2-2; v_call: TRBV18; clone_size: -; d_call: -; cdr3_nt: TGTGCCAGCTCACCACGGTCGGCGAACACCGGGGAGCTGTTTTTT; cdr3_aa: CASSPRSANTGELFF
j_call: TRBJ2-2; v_call: TRBV3-1/TRBV3-2; clone_size: -; d_call: -; cdr3_nt: TGTGCCAGCAGCCAAGACCCGGTCGGTCGAGGAAACACCGGGGAGCTGTTTTTT; cdr3_aa: CASSQDPVGRGNTGELFF
j_call: TRBJ2-2; v_call: TRBV28; clone_size: -; d_call: -; cdr3_nt: TGTGCCAGCGCTGGGGGGGCGCATAGGACCGGGGAGCTGTTTTTT; cdr3_aa: CASAGGAHRTGELFF
j_call: TRBJ1-3; v_call: TRBV7-2; clone_size: -; d_call: -; cdr3_nt: TGTGCCAGCAGCTTAGTCCGTATGGCAAACACCATATATTTT; cdr3_aa: CASSLVRMANTIYF
j_call: TRBJ1-1; v_call: TRBV14; clone_size: -; d_call: -; cdr3_nt: TGTGCCAGCCGGGTGCAGGGGAACACTGAAGCTTTCTTT; cdr3_aa: CASRVQGNTEAFF
j_call: TRBJ2-5; v_call: TRBV11-2; clone_size: -; d_call: TRBD1; cdr3_nt: TGTGCCAGCAGCTCTTCAGGGGGCTTCCGAGAGACCCAGTACTTC; cdr3_aa: CASSSSGGFRETQYF
j_call: TRBJ2-5; v_call: TRBV25-1; clone_size: once; d_call: TRBD1; cdr3_nt: TGTGCCAGCAGTTTTGACAGGGCAGTACAAGAGACCCAGTACTTC; cdr3_aa: CASSFDRAVQETQYF